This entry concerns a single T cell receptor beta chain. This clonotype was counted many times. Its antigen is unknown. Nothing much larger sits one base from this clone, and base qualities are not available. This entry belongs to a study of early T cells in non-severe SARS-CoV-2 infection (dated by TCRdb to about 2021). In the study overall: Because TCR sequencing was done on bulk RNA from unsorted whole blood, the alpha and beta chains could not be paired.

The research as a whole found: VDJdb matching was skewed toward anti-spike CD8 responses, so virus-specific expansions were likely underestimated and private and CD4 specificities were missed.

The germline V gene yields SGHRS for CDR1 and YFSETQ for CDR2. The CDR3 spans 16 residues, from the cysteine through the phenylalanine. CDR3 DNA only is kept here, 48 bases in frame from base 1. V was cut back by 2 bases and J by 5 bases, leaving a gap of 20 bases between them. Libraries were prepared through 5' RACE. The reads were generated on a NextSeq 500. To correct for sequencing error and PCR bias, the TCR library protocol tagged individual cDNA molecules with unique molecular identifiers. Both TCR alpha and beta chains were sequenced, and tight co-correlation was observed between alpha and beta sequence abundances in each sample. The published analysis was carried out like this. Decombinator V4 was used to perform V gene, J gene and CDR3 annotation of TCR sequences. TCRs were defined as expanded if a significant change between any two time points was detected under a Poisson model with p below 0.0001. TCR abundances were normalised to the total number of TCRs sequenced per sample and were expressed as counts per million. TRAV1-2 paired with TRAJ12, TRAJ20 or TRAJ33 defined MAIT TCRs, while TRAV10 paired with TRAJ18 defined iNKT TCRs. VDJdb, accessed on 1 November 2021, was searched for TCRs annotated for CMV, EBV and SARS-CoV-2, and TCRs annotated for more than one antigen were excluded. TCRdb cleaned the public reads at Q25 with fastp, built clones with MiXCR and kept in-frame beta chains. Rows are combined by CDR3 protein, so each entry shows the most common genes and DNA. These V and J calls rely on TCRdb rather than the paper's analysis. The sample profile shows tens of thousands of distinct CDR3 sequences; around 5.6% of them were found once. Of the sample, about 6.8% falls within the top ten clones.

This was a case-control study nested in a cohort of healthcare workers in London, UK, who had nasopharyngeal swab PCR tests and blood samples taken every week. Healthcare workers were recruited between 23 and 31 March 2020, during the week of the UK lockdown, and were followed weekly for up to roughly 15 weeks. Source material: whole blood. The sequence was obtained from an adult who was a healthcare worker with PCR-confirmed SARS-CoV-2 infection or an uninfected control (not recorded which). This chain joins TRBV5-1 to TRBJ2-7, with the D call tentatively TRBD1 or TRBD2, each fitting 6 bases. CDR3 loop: CASSLNVGQGRNEQYF. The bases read TGCGCCAGCAGCTTAAACGTCGGGCAGGGGAGGAACGAGCAGTACTTC.